This TCR beta chain was identified during a study of human T cells and chemical hapten exposure. This clonotype was seen a few times. Germline-derived CDR1 and CDR2 are MDHEN and SYDVKM. This CDR3 has 15 residues. Trimming removed 3 bases at V and 3 bases at J, with 11 bases between. This sample's time point: patch test 3, about 24 weeks after DPC sensitization. This sample's treatment: therapeutic diphenylcyclopropenone sensitization with weekly scalp DPC. TCRdb reprocessed the RACE reads via MiXCR and lists one record per CDR3 protein. The table includes approximately 71,000 distinct CDR3 sequences, approximately 10% detected once.

The source of this sequence is a woman in her forties or fifties with alopecia areata. Some clones in this sample may be carry-over from other donors' samples. Here the sequenced sample was whole blood, taken in connection with sensitization to the hapten diphenylcyclopropenone (DPC). The chain combines TRBV28 with TRBJ2-2, with D possibly TRBD1 on 5 matching bases. The CDR3 region is CASSFSRGYTGELFF. The CDR3 DNA reads TGTGCCAGCAGTTTTAGTAGGGGATACACCGGGGAGCTGTTTTTT.